The 6 T cell receptor beta chains presented below share a single source sample, sequenced in a study of T cells in Graves' hyperthyroidism and ophthalmopathy. What was amplified from RNA transcripts were TCR beta CDR3 regions. Researchers ran a first-round RT-PCR on the TCR CDR3 using the HTBI primer set. TCRdb used MiXCR to reprocess the multiplex PCR reads, holding one entry per CDR3 protein. There are approximately 510,000 distinct CDR3 sequences in the sample; around 50% occur only once, and roughly 45% lies in the top ten. Sequencing was done on a sample of peripheral blood or thyroid tissue (not recorded which). The receptors come from an adult woman with Graves' disease, either hyperthyroidism or ophthalmopathy (not recorded which).

This clonotype appeared many times. The V gene is TRBV20-1, the J gene TRBJ1-1, with 10 bases lining up with TRBD1. V lost 5 bases, J lost 7 bases, and 7 bases stayed unmatched. The CDR3 loop spans 13 amino acids. Germline V lookup: CDR1 DFQATT, CDR2 SNEGSKA (reference sequence). CDR3 nucleotides: TGCAGTGCTGGACGACAGGGGGCGGGTGAAGCTTTCTTT. Amino acids: CSAGRQGAGEAFF.

V is TRBV6-1 and J is TRBJ1-5; D is undetermined. Trimming took off 6 bases at V and 1 base at J, with 13 bases between the two ends. The length of the CDR3 is 15 residues. Germline values: CDR1 MNHNS, CDR2 SASEGT. The CDR3 spells CASSPRGQSNQPQHF. In DNA, the CDR3 is TGTGCCAGCAGCCCCCGCGGGCAAAGCAATCAGCCCCAGCATTTT.

The V call is TRBV7-2, the J call TRBJ2-5, with TRBD2 matching 7 bases. The germline V gene has CDR1 SGHTA and CDR2 FQGNSA. This CDR3 contains 15 residues. With V trimmed by 5 bases and J by 5 bases, 11 bases remained unmatched. The CDR3: CASSRILGRGETQYF. The CDR3 DNA is TGTGCCAGCAGCCGCATCCTTGGGAGGGGCGAGACCCAGTACTTC.

The chain uses TRBV29-1 and TRBJ1-4; possible D gene TRBD1, 5 bases. Germline V gene sequence: CDR1 SQVTM, CDR2 ANQGSEA. The CDR3 length is 14 residues. V lost 7 bases to trimming and J lost 0 bases, with 12 bases between them. The CDR3 protein is CSGRKGTTNEKLFF. The CDR3 DNA reads as TGCAGCGGGAGGAAGGGGACAACTAATGAAAAACTGTTTTTT.

This clonotype was seen once. The chain employs TRBV12-3 or TRBV12-4 and TRBJ1-1; D gene ambiguous. This CDR3 has 15 amino acids. V lost 6 bases, J lost 0 bases, and 14 bases lay in between. The CDR3 coding sequence is TGTGCCAGCAGCACGGACGGGATAATGAACACTGAAGCTTTCTTT. It translates to CASSTDGIMNTEAFF.

This clonotype has just a few counts. V is TRBV29-1 and J is TRBJ2-7, with TRBD2 matching over 8 bases. CDR1 is SQVTM and CDR2 is ANQGSEA in the germline V gene. This CDR3 has 13 amino acids. J lost 4 bases, V lost 5 bases, and 7 bases had no gene match. CDR3 region: CSVRSGGGYEQYF. Here the CDR3 DNA reads TGCAGCGTTCGAAGCGGGGGAGGATACGAGCAGTACTTC.